The 25 T cell receptor beta chains below all came from one sample that was sequenced in a study of blood T cell repertoires in COVID-19. Profiling relied on immunoSEQ multiplex PCR, and the TCRdb table lists in-frame clones only, not all of them. The sample consists of 250,000 to 300,000 clones, more than 85% of them appearing once. The sample consisted of peripheral blood. All receptors derive from a woman between 55 and 75 years old with COVID-19, enrolled during active disease.

The V gene is TRBV14, the J gene TRBJ2-7; 12 nucleotides agree with TRBD2. With V trimmed by 1 base and J by 7 bases, 5 bases remained unmatched. Germline loops: CDR1 SGHDN, CDR2 FVKESK. CDR3 length: 15 residues. CDR3 in DNA: TGTGCCAGCAGCCAAGGGACTAGCGGGAATGGTGAGCAGTACTTC. Its protein is CASSQGTSGNGEQYF. Full variable domain (remainder filled in from reference TRBV14 and TRBJ2-7): EAGVTQFPSHSVIEKGQTVTLRCDPISGHDNLYWYRRVMGKEIKFLLHFVKESKQDESGMPNNRFLAERTGGTYSTLKVQPAELEDSGVYFCASSQGTSGNGEQYFGPGTRLTVT.

The count of this clone is one. The V gene is TRBV11-3, the J gene TRBJ1-1; D gene ambiguous. This CDR3 has 15 residues. The ends were cut back, 5 bases at V and 1 base at J, with 14 bases in the middle. Germline V gives CDR1 SGHNT, CDR2 YENEEA. The chain's CDR3 is CASSPTGRGNTEAFF. The CDR3 DNA reads TGTGCCAGCAGCCCAACCGGACGGGGGAACACTGAAGCTTTCTTT.

This clone came up once. The CDR3 nucleotides read TGTGCCAGCAGCCCCCTCGGTGGAAACACCATATATTTT. Encoded protein: CASSPLGGNTIYF. The genes are TRBV3-1 (or the pseudogene TRBV3-2) and TRBJ1-3; D is ambiguous. V was cut by 4 bases and J by 3 bases, with 7 bases left in between. Germline V gene sequence: CDR1 LGHDT, CDR2 YNNKEL (reference sequence). This CDR3 region has 13 residues.

This clone has a single count. The V and J genes are TRBV28 and TRBJ1-6; the D is unclear. The germline V gene encodes CDR1 MDHEN and CDR2 SYDVKM. This CDR3 has 14 amino acids. Trimming removed 6 bases at V and 7 bases at J, with 13 bases between. CDR3 bases: TGTGCCAGCAGGATCAGGCTCTCGAATTCACCCCTCCACTTT. It is translated as CASRIRLSNSPLHF. Drawing the rest from reference TRBV28 and TRBJ1-6, the complete variable domain is DVKVTQSSRYLVKRTGEKVFLECVQDMDHENMFWYRQDPGLGLRLIYFSYDVKMKEKGDIPEGYSVSREKKERFSLILESASTNQTSMYLCASRIRLSNSPLHFGNGTRLTVT.

The V call is TRBV11-2, the J call TRBJ1-1; possibly TRBD1 for D (6 bases). The V end lost 4 bases, the J end lost 10 bases, and 16 bases lay between the germline ends. This CDR3 is built from 13 residues. Germline lookup yields CDR1 SGHAT and CDR2 FQNNGV. The CDR3 bases are TGTGCCAGCAGCTATCAAGTGGGGGCTGGAGCTTTCTTT. Residues: CASSYQVGAGAFF.

J is TRBJ2-1 and V is TRBV7-2; 11 bases are shared with TRBD1. V dropped 4 bases and J dropped 0; count of bases not matched to a gene: 11. The length of the CDR3 is 19 residues. Germline V gives CDR1 SGHTA, CDR2 FQGNSA. Here the CDR3 DNA reads TGTGCCAGCAGCTCCCCCCGGACAGGGGGCATAAGCTCCTACAATGAGCAGTTCTTC. Its translation: CASSSPRTGGISSYNEQFF.

This clone came up many times. The V gene is TRBV2, the J gene TRBJ2-7; D may be TRBD2 (5 bases). Trimming removed 7 bases at V and 2 bases at J, with 15 bases between. Germline V gives CDR1 SNHLY, CDR2 FYNNEI. This CDR3 spans 14 amino acids. CDR3 loop: CASTSSGSAYEQYF. The CDR3 DNA is TGTGCCAGCACCTCGAGCGGTTCGGCCTACGAGCAGTACTTC.

The V and J genes are TRBV19 and TRBJ2-4; the D is unclear. Germline lookup yields CDR1 LNHDA and CDR2 SQIVND (reference sequence). The CDR3 length is 17 residues. V lost 3 bases and J 0 bases, leaving 15 bases between the germline ends. The CDR3 region is CASSISGQILAKNIQYF. The DNA for the CDR3 is TGTGCCAGTAGTATTTCCGGTCAAATACTAGCCAAAAACATTCAGTACTTC.

The chain couples TRBV15 to TRBJ1-1; D possibly corresponds to TRBD1 (6 bases). V was cut by 3 bases and J by 2 bases, with 13 bases left in between. Germline V gives CDR1 LNHNV, CDR2 YYDKDF (reference sequence). This CDR3 is 15 amino acids long. In DNA, the CDR3 is TGTGCCACCAGCAGGAGGACAGCGGGAAACACTGAAGCTTTCTTT. It is translated as CATSRRTAGNTEAFF.

The CDR3 here is CASSPQGAAYYNEQFF. The CDR3 coding sequence is TGTGCCAGCAGCCCCCAAGGGGCGGCATACTACAATGAGCAGTTCTTC. The chain carries TRBV7-8 and TRBJ2-1; tentatively, D is TRBD1 (5 bases). Between the trimmed V and J ends, which lost 5 bases and 3 bases, there was a span of 17 bases. Germline V gene data show CDR1 as SGHVS and CDR2 as FQNEAQ. This CDR3 is 16 amino acids long.

This chain joins TRBV6-6 and TRBJ1-4; possible D gene TRBD1, 6 bases. V was shortened by 6 bases and J by 3 bases, with 14 bases between the two germline ends. The CDR3 runs 15 residues. CDR1 and CDR2 (germline): MNHNY, SVGAGI (reference sequence). CDR3 loop: CASSSLGGSNEKLFF. CDR3 nucleotides: TGTGCCAGCAGCTCCCTAGGGGGTTCTAATGAAAAACTGTTTTTT.

This chain joins TRBV6-5 and TRBJ2-2, with 8 bases aligning to TRBD2. CDR1 is MNHEY, CDR2 SVGAGI, per germline. The CDR3 covers 14 residues. J was trimmed by 7 bases and V by 6 bases; bases with no gene match: 7. The CDR3, as DNA: TGTGCCAGCAGCCGGAGCGGGAGCAACGGGGAGCTGTTTTTT. Translating gives CASSRSGSNGELFF.

This clone was seen only a few times. V gene TRBV29-1 combines with J gene TRBJ2-7; D may be TRBD1 or TRBD2 (9 bases each). Trimming pared 7 bases from V and 6 bases from J, leaving 22 bases between. The CDR3 sequence is 14 residues long. The V gene's germline CDR1 is SQVTM and CDR2 ANQGSEA. Here the CDR3 DNA reads TGCAGCGCAGGACAGGGGCTAGCGGGAAGCGAGCAGTACTTC. This sequence encodes CSAGQGLAGSEQYF.

V and J are TRBV5-1 and TRBJ2-7, with 9 bases identical to TRBD2. With V trimmed by 0 bases and J by 0 bases, 1 base remained unmatched. CDR3 size: 15 residues. Germline CDR1 SGHRS, CDR2 YFSETQ. The chain's CDR3 is CASSLVREGSYEQYF. For the CDR3, the DNA is TGCGCCAGCAGCTTGGTGCGGGAGGGCTCCTACGAGCAGTACTTC.

This sequence joins TRBV19 and TRBJ1-1; D is possibly TRBD1 (5 bases). Trimming took 7 bases from V and 1 from J, leaving 13 bases between them. The CDR3 consists of 14 residues. CDR1 is LNHDA, CDR2 SQIVND, per germline (reference sequence). CDR3 in amino acids: CASTPGHRNTEAFF. The CDR3 DNA reads TGTGCCAGTACCCCAGGACATAGGAACACTGAAGCTTTCTTT.

The chain joins TRBV5-5 to TRBJ1-2, with 8 bases fitting TRBD1. This CDR3 has 18 residues. Germline V gene lookup returns CDR1 SGHKS and CDR2 YYEKEE (reference sequence). Trimming took 4 bases from V and 6 from J; bases not matched to a gene: 20. CDR3: CASSTGQGGPTFRDGYTF. CDR3 in DNA: TGTGCCAGCAGCACAGGACAGGGCGGCCCTACCTTTCGCGATGGCTACACCTTC.

V and J are TRBV7-2 and TRBJ2-3; 8 nucleotides align to TRBD1. This CDR3 is built from 14 residues. J was trimmed by 4 bases and V by 4 bases; bases with no gene match: 4. The V gene's germline CDR1 is SGHTA and CDR2 FQGNSA. The CDR3 sequence is CASSSRQGPDTQYF. The CDR3 DNA is TGTGCCAGCAGCTCACGACAGGGGCCAGATACGCAGTATTTT.

This clone came up once. This rearrangement joins TRBV4-3 to TRBJ1-2; 7 bases line up with TRBD1. The junction had 10 bases not matched to a gene; V was cut back by 4 bases and J by 5 bases. CDR3 length: 15 residues. Germline-derived CDR1 and CDR2 are LGHNA and YSLEER. The CDR3 loop is CASSPRQGAAYGYTF. CDR3 nucleotide sequence: TGCGCCAGCAGCCCTCGACAGGGAGCGGCATATGGCTACACCTTC.

This chain uses TRBV24-1 with TRBJ1-5; 8 bases fit TRBD1. CDR1 is KGHDR, CDR2 SFDVKD, per germline. The CDR3 consists of 20 residues. J was trimmed by 1 base and V by 1 base; bases with no gene match: 14. The DNA of the CDR3 is TGTGCCACCAGTGATTTATGGGAGACAGGGGAGGTTGGGAGCAATCAGCCCCAGCATTTT. Protein sequence: CATSDLWETGEVGSNQPQHF.

The V gene is TRBV5-1, the J gene TRBJ1-1; D ambiguous. CDR3 length: 14 residues. The V end was cut by 1 base, the J end by 1 base, with 8 bases between. The germline CDR1 and CDR2 sequences are SGHRS and YFSETQ. The CDR3 DNA sequence: TGCGCCAGCAGCTTGCGATCGGGGAACACTGAAGCTTTCTTT. Amino acids: CASSLRSGNTEAFF.

V gene TRBV6-5 combines with J gene TRBJ1-1; TRBD1 aligns across 10 bases. The CDR3 contains 15 residues. CDR1 and CDR2 from the germline V gene are MNHEY and SVGAGI. V lost 5 bases and J lost 11; bases outside the gene matches: 14. CDR3 in DNA: TGTGCCAGCAGTCGGGGGGACAGGGGACCATCCTCTGCTTTCTTT. Encoded protein: CASSRGDRGPSSAFF.

The chain recombines TRBV28 with TRBJ2-3, with a tentative D call TRBD1 (5 bases). CDR3 length: 14 amino acids. Germline V gives CDR1 MDHEN, CDR2 SYDVKM. V was pared by 7 bases and J by 5 bases, with 16 bases between. The CDR3: CASTQFSGRDTQYF. As DNA, the CDR3 is TGTGCCAGCACCCAATTCTCAGGGCGAGATACGCAGTATTTT.

The rearrangement links TRBV12-3 or TRBV12-4 to TRBJ1-1; 8 bases are a match to TRBD1. The CDR3 has 13 residues. The V and J ends lost 5 bases and 1 base, in that order; junction bases with no gene match: 0. CDR3 bases: TGTGCCAGCAGTCAGGGGGCGAACACTGAAGCTTTCTTT. The encoded protein is CASSQGANTEAFF.

This chain joins TRBV27 and TRBJ2-1, with 11 positions matching TRBD2. The CDR3 spans 17 residues. With V trimmed by 3 bases and J by 1 base, 5 bases remained unmatched. Per germline, CDR1 MNHEY and CDR2 SMNVEV (reference sequence). CDR3 nucleotide sequence: TGTGCCAGCAGTTTTTGGCTAGCGGGAGGATCCTACAATGAGCAGTTCTTC. Protein sequence: CASSFWLAGGSYNEQFF.

The chain joins TRBV19 to TRBJ2-7, with 11 bases that match TRBD2. The germline CDR1 and CDR2 sequences are LNHDA and SQIVND (reference sequence). This CDR3 has 17 residues. Trimming took 4 bases from V and 6 from J; bases not matched to a gene: 14. CDR3 sequence: CASSRRASGRPPLEQYF. CDR3 DNA sequence: TGTGCCAGTAGTAGGCGGGCTAGCGGGAGGCCCCCCCTCGAGCAGTACTTC.